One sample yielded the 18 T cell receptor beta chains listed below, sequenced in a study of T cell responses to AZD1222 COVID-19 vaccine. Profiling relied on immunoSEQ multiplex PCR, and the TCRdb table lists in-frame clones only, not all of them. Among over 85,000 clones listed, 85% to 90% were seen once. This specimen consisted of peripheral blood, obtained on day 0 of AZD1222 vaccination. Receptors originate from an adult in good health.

For the CDR3, the DNA is TGTGCCAGCAGCAAATTGCCCCCCAATCAGCCCCAGCATTTT. This sequence encodes CASSKLPPNQPQHF. The V and J genes are TRBV21-1 and TRBJ1-5. TRBV21-1 has pseudogene status. This CDR3 contains 14 residues.

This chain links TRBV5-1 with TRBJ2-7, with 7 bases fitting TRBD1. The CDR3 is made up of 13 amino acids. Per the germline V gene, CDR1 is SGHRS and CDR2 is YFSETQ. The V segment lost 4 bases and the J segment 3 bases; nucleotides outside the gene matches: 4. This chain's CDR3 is CASSGSGGYEQYF. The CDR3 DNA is TGCGCCAGCAGCGGTTCAGGGGGCTACGAGCAGTACTTC.

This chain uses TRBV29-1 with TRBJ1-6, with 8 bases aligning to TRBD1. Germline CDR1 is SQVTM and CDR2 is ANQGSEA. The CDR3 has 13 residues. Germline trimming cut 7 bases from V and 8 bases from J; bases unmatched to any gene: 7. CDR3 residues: CSAKTGGDSPLHF. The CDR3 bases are TGCAGCGCCAAAACAGGGGGTGATTCACCCCTCCACTTT.

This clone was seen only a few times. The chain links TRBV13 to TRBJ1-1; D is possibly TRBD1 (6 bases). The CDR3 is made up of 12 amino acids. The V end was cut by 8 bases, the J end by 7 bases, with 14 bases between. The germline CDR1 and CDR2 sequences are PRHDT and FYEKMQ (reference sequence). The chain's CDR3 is CASSVQGIEAFF. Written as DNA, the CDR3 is TGTGCCAGCTCCGTACAGGGCATTGAAGCTTTCTTT.

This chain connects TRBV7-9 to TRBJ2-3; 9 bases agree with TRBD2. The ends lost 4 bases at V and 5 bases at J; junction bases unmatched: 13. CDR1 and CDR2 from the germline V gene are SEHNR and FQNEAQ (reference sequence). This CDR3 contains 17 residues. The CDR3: CASSSNLAGVWLDTQYF. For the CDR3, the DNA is TGTGCCAGCAGCTCCAATTTAGCGGGAGTTTGGTTAGATACGCAGTATTTT.

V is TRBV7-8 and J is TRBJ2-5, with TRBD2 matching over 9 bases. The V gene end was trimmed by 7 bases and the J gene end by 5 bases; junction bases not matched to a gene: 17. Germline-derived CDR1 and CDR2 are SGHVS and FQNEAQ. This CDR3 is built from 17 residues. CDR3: CASTLGGGRAVLETQYF. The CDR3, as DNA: TGTGCCAGCACACTGGGTGGCGGGAGGGCCGTTTTGGAGACCCAGTACTTC.

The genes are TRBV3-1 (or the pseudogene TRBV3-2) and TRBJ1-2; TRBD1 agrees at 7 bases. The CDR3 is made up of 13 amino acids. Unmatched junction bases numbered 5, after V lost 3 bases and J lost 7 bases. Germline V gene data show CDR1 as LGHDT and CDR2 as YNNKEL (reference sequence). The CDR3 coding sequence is TGTGCCAGCAGCCAGGGGGGACAGCTTGGCTACACCTTC. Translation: CASSQGGQLGYTF.

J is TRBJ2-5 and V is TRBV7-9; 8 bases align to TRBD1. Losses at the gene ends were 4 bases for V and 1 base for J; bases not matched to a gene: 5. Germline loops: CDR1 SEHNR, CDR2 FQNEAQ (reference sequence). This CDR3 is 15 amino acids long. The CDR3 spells CASSSNRGVQETQYF. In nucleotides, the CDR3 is TGTGCCAGCAGCTCAAACAGGGGGGTCCAAGAGACCCAGTACTTC.

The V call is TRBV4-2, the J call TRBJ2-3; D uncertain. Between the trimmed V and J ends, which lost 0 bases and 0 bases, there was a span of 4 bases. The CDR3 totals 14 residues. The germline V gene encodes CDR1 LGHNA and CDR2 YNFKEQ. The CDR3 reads CASSQEKSTDTQYF. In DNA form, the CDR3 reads TGTGCCAGCAGCCAAGAAAAGAGCACAGATACGCAGTATTTT.

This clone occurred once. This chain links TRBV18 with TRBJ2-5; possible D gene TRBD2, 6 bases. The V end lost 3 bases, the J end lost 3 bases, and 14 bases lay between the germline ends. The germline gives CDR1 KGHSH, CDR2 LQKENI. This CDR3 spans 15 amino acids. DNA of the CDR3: TGTGCCAGCTCACCGGGGTCCGGGAGTGAAGAGACCCAGTACTTC. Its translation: CASSPGSGSEETQYF. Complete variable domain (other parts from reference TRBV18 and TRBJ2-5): NAGVMQNPRHLVRRRGQEARLRCSPMKGHSHVYWYRQLPEEGLKFMVYLQKENIIDESGMPKERFSAEFPKEGPSILRIQQVVRGDSAAYFCASSPGSGSEETQYFGPGTRLLVL.

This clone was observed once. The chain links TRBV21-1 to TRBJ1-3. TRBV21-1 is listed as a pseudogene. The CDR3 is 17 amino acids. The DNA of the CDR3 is TGTGCCAGCGAAGAGGCGGTGTACCGGACTTCTGGAAACACCATATATTTT. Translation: CASEEAVYRTSGNTIYF.

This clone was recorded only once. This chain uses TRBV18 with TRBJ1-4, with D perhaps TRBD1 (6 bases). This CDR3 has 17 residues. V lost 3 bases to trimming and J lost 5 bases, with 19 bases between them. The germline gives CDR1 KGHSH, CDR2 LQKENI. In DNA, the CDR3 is TGTGCCAGCTCACCGTTCCTACTAGGACAGCGAAATGAAAAACTGTTTTTT. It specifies CASSPFLLGQRNEKLFF. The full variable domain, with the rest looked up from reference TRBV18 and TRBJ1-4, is NAGVMQNPRHLVRRRGQEARLRCSPMKGHSHVYWYRQLPEEGLKFMVYLQKENIIDESGMPKERFSAEFPKEGPSILRIQQVVRGDSAAYFCASSPFLLGQRNEKLFFGSGTQLSVL.

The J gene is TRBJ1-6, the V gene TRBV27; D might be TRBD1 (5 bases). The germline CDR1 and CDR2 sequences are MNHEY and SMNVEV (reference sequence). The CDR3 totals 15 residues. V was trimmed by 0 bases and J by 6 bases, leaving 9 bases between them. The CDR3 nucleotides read TGTGCCAGCAGTTTATCGGGGCAGCCTAATTCACCCCTCCACTTT. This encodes CASSLSGQPNSPLHF.

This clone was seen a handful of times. CDR3 residues: CASSLPITGGELFF. CDR3 DNA sequence: TGCGCCAGCAGCTTACCCATAACGGGCGGGGAGCTGTTTTTT. This sequence joins TRBV5-1 and TRBJ2-2; D is ambiguous. Trimming shortened V by 2 bases and J by 7 bases, and 12 bases separated the two germline ends. The CDR3 runs to 14 residues. CDR1 and CDR2 (germline): SGHRS, YFSETQ.

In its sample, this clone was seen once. The CDR3 DNA follows: TGCGCCAGCAGCTTGGCCCCTAGCGGGAGGTCCGGGACCTACAATGAGCAGTTCTTC. Translation gives CASSLAPSGRSGTYNEQFF. The chain recombines TRBV5-1 with TRBJ2-1; 11 nucleotides agree with TRBD2. V dropped 0 bases and J dropped 2; count of bases not matched to a gene: 10. Germline CDR1 reads SGHRS; CDR2 reads YFSETQ. CDR3 length equals 19 residues.

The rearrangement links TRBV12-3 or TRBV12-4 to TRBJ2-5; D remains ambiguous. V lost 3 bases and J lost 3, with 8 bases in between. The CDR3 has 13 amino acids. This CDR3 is CASSFDGKETQYF. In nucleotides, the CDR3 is TGTGCCAGCAGTTTCGATGGTAAAGAGACCCAGTACTTC.

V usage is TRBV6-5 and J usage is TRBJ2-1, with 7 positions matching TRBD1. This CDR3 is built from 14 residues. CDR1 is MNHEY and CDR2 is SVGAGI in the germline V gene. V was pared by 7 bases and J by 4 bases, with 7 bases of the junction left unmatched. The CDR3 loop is CASKPGQHYNEQFF. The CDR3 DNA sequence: TGTGCCAGCAAACCGGGACAGCATTACAATGAGCAGTTCTTC.

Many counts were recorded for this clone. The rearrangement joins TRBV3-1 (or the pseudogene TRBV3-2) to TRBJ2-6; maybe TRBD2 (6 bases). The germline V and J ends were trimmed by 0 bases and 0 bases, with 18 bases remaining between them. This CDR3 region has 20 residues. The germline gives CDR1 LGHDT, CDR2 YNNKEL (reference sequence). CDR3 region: CASSQEVWSDYSSGANVLTF. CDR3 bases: TGTGCCAGCAGCCAAGAGGTTTGGTCGGACTATAGCTCTGGGGCCAACGTCCTGACTTTC.